The 15 T cell receptor beta chains below all came from one sample that was sequenced in a study of shared clonotypes between healthy human individuals. Data came from immunoSEQ multiplex PCR; TCRdb stores just in-frame clones and leaves some out. Among roughly 2.5 million clones listed, more than 90% were seen once. The sample comprised naive CD4+ T cells sorted from blood. Subset indicated: CD45RA+ positively selected. These receptors were taken from a man aged 18 to 29 in good health.

The chain has TRBV4-1 and TRBJ2-7; maybe TRBD2 (6 bases). The CDR3 is made up of 18 amino acids. The ends were cut back, 0 bases at V and 0 bases at J, with 18 bases in the middle. Germline V gene sequence: CDR1 MGHRA, CDR2 YSYEKL. The CDR3 sequence is CASSQESALDGSSYEQYF. The CDR3 DNA reads as TGCGCCAGCAGCCAAGAATCGGCGCTCGACGGGAGCTCCTACGAGCAGTACTTC.

In its sample, this clone was seen a few times. The chain recombines TRBV11-2 with TRBJ1-1; tentative D call: TRBD1 (5 bases). Looked up from germline, CDR1 is SGHAT and CDR2 is FQNNGV. The CDR3 covers 14 residues. The V gene lost 2 bases and the J gene lost 1 base, with 8 bases spanning the gap. The CDR3 sequence: CASSLSGANTEAFF. Here the CDR3 DNA reads TGTGCCAGCAGCTTATCTGGGGCGAACACTGAAGCTTTCTTT.

This rearrangement joins TRBV30 to TRBJ2-7; 8 nucleotides align to TRBD2. The CDR3 sequence is 15 residues long. Germline assignment: CDR1 GTSNPN and CDR2 SVGIG (reference sequence). Trimming cost V 1 base and J 4 bases; bases outside gene matches: 9. Here the CDR3 DNA reads TGTGCCTGGAGTGACCCCGGGGGGGGTGAGTACGAGCAGTACTTC. As protein: CAWSDPGGGEYEQYF.

The chain combines TRBV6-4 with TRBJ1-5; 7 bases map to TRBD1. Germline V gene data show CDR1 as MRHNA and CDR2 as SNTAGT. Trimming removed 2 bases from V and 2 bases from J; junction bases left unmatched: 9. CDR3 length: 17 residues. This CDR3 is CASSDAGQPPGNQPQHF. The CDR3 DNA reads TGTGCCAGCAGTGACGCGGGACAGCCGCCGGGCAATCAGCCCCAGCATTTT.

Comments on this clone: One end of the junction varies from germline; a read error may be responsible. CDR3 region: CASSSVSGGPSNTGELFF. DNA for the CDR3: TGTGCTAGCAGCTCGGTTAGCGGGGGGCCTTCGAACACCGGGGAGCTGTTTTTT. The rearrangement uses TRBV7-7 and TRBJ2-2; TRBD2 matches 10 bases. The CDR3 runs to 18 residues. Germline V gene data show CDR1 as SSHAT and CDR2 as FNYEAQ (reference sequence).

This clone was observed a single time. The rearrangement links TRBV6-5 to TRBJ2-5; D unclear. Germline assignment: CDR1 MNHEY and CDR2 SVGAGI. V lost 8 bases to trimming and J lost 5 bases, with 9 bases between them. The CDR3 covers 11 residues. The CDR3 sequence: CASALGETQYF. The CDR3 nucleotides read TGTGCCAGCGCGCTTGGGGAGACCCAGTACTTC.

J is TRBJ1-2 and V is TRBV18, with D perhaps matching TRBD1 (5 bases). V was cut by 2 bases and J by 4 bases, with 11 bases left in between. The V gene's germline CDR1 is KGHSH and CDR2 LQKENI. CDR3 length: 14 residues. CDR3 residues: CASSPDSFVYGYTF. The CDR3 nucleotides read TGTGCCAGCTCACCAGACAGTTTCGTCTATGGCTACACCTTC.

The gene calls are TRBV10-3 and TRBJ1-2; D gene uncertain. V shed 9 bases and J shed 6 bases, with 26 bases lying between them. Per the germline V gene, CDR1 is ENHRY and CDR2 is SYGVKD. The CDR3 sequence is 16 residues long. The CDR3 region has the DNA TGTGCCATTAAACCCCGTGGTTACCAACCTTCGGATGGCTACACCTTC. This encodes CAIKPRGYQPSDGYTF.

The V call is TRBV5-1, the J call TRBJ2-7, with D possibly being TRBD1 (6 bases). The CDR3 extends over 18 amino acids. Trimming removed 3 bases from V and 0 bases from J, with 22 bases in between. Germline V gene sequence: CDR1 SGHRS, CDR2 YFSETQ. CDR3: CASSSAPADSVSSYEQYF. In DNA, the CDR3 is TGCGCCAGCAGCTCCGCCCCGGCGGACAGTGTTTCCTCCTACGAGCAGTACTTC.

V is TRBV4-1 and J is TRBJ2-5; 8 bases match TRBD2. The J segment lost 5 bases and the V segment lost 2 bases, leaving 7 bases of the junction unmatched. CDR3 length: 15 residues. Germline V CDR1 and CDR2: MGHRA, YSYEKL. The CDR3 DNA is TGCGCCAGCAGCCAAAACGGGGGGGCCGTGGAGACCCAGTACTTC. Protein sequence: CASSQNGGAVETQYF.

Of note for this clone: Within the sample, other DNA sequences also encode this same CDR3. The CDR3 DNA is TGTGCCAGCCGAACGACAGGGAACTATGGCTACACCTTC. Its translation: CASRTTGNYGYTF. The rearrangement joins TRBV6-6 to TRBJ1-2, with TRBD1 matching 7 bases. This CDR3 spans 13 amino acids. Germline V gene sequence: CDR1 MNHNY, CDR2 SVGAGI (reference sequence). With V trimmed by 8 bases and J by 2 bases, 5 bases remained unmatched.

The J gene is TRBJ1-6, the V gene TRBV5-5; no clear D. This CDR3 comprises 16 residues. V dropped 5 bases and J dropped 6 bases, with 18 bases sitting between them. CDR1 and CDR2 (germline): SGHKS, YYEKEE (reference sequence). The CDR3: CASSLSIGQINSPLHF. The CDR3 bases are TGTGCCAGCAGTTTATCCATTGGGCAGATTAATTCACCCCTCCACTTT.

V is TRBV19 and J is TRBJ1-5; 12 nucleotides match TRBD1. CDR1 and CDR2 from the germline V gene are LNHDA and SQIVND (reference sequence). V lost 3 bases, J lost 9 bases, and 9 bases stayed unmatched. CDR3 size: 16 residues. The CDR3 sequence: CASSIYRDRGPGPQHF. The CDR3, as DNA: TGTGCCAGTAGTATTTACCGGGACAGGGGGCCTGGGCCCCAGCATTTT.

The sample holds a few counts of this clone. V is TRBV7-2 and J is TRBJ1-2; weak D call: TRBD1 (5 bases). This CDR3 is 17 amino acids long. V was cut by 5 bases and J by 7 bases, with 26 bases left in between. The germline V gene has CDR1 SGHTA and CDR2 FQGNSA. The CDR3 region is CASSLTLGGVNSRGYTF. As DNA, the CDR3 is TGTGCCAGCAGCCTTACCCTGGGGGGTGTTAACTCCCGTGGCTACACCTTC.

For the CDR3, the DNA is TGTGCCAGCAGAGAGAGTACAGAGACCCAGTACTTC. It yields the protein CASRESTETQYF. V usage is TRBV2 and J usage is TRBJ2-5, with no clear D. CDR1 is SNHLY, CDR2 FYNNEI, per germline. This CDR3 contains 12 residues. Trimming took 6 bases from V and 4 from J, leaving 9 bases between them.